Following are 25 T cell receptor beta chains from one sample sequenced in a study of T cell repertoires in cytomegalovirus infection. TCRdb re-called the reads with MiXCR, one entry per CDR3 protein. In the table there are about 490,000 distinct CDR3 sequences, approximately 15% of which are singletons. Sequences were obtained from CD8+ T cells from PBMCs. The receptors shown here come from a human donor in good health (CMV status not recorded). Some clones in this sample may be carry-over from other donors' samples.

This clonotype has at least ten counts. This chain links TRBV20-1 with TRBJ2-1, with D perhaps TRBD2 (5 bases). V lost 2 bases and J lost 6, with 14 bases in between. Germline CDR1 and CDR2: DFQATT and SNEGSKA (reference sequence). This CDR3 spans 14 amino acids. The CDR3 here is CSARPEAGSNEQFF. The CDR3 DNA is TGCAGTGCTAGACCGGAGGCAGGATCCAATGAGCAGTTCTTC.

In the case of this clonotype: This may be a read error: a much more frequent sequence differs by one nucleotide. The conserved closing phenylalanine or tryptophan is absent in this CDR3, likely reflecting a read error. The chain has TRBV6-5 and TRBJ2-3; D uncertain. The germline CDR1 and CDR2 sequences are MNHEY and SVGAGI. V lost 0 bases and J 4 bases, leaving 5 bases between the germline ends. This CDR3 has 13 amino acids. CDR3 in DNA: TGTGCCAGCAGTTACTCTCCAGCAGATACGCAGTATTCT. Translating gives CASSYSPADTQYS.

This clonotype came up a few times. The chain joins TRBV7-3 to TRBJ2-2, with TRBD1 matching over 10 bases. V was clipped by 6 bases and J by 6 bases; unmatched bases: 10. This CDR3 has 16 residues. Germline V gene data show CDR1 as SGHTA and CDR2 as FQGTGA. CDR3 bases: TGTGCCAGCAGTTCCGACAGGGGGCGGGTCCCCGGGGAGCTGTTTTTT. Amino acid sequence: CASSSDRGRVPGELFF.

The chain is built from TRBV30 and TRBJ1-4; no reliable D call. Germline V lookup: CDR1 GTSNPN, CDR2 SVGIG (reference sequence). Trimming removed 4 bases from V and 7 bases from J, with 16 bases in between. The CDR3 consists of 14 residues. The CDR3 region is CAWTTVGLREKLFF. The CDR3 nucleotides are TGTGCCTGGACTACAGTAGGGTTACGTGAAAAACTGTTTTTT.

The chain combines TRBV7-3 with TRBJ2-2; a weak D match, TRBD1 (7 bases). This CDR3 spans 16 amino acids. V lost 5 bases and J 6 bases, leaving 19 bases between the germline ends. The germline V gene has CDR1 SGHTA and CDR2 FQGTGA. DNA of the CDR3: TGTGCCAGCAGCCCAACCCTCAGGGGGGCGGCCGGGGAGCTGTTTTTT. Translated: CASSPTLRGAAGELFF.

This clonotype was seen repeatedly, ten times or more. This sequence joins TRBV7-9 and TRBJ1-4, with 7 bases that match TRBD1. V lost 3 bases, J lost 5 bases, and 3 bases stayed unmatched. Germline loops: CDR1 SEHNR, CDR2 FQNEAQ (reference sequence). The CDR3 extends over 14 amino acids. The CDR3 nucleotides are TGTGCCAGCAGCTTCGAACAGGGGAATGAAAAACTGTTTTTT. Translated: CASSFEQGNEKLFF.

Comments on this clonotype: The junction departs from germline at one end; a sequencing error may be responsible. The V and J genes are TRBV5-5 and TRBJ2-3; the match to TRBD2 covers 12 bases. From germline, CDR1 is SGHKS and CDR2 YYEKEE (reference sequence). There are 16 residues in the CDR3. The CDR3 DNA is TGTGCCAGCAGCTTGGGACTAGCGGGAGTTCGAGATATGCAGTATTTT. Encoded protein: CASSLGLAGVRDMQYF. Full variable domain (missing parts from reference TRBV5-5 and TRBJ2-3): DAGVTQSPTHLIKTRGQQVTLRCSPISGHKSVSWYQQVLGQGPQFIFQYYEKEERGRGNFPDRFSARQFPNYSSELNVNALLLGDSALYLCASSLGLAGVRDMQYFGPGTRLTVL.

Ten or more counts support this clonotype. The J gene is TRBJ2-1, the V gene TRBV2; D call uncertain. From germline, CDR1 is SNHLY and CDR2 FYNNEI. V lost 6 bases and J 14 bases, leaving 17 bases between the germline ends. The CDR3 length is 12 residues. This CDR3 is CASRGRPTMEFF. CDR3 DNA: TGTGCCAGCAGAGGTAGACCCACTATGGAGTTCTTC.

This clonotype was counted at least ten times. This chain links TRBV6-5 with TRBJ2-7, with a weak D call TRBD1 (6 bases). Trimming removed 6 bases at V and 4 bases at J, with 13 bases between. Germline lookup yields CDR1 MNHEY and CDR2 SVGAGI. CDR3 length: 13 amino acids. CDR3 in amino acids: CASSYSQGYEQYF. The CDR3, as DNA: TGTGCCAGCAGCTATAGTCAGGGGTACGAGCAGTACTTC.

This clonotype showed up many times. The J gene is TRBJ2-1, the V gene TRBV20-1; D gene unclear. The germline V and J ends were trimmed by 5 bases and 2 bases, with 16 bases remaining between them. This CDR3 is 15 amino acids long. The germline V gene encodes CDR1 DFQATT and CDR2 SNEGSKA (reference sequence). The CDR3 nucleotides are TGCAGTGCTCCCGGGCCCCTTGGAGCCTACAATGAGCAGTTCTTC. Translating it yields CSAPGPLGAYNEQFF.

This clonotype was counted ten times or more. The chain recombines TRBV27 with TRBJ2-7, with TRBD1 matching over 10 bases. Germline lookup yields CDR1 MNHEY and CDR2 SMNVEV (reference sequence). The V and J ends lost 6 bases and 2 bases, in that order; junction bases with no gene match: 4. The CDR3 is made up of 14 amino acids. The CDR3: CASRAGQGAYEQYF. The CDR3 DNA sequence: TGTGCCAGCAGGGCTGGACAGGGGGCCTACGAGCAGTACTTC.

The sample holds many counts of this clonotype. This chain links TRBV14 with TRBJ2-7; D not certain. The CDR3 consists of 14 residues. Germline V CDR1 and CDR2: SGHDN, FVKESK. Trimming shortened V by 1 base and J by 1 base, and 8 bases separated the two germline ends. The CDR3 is CASSQVVESYEQYF. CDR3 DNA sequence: TGTGCCAGCAGCCAAGTCGTCGAGTCCTACGAGCAGTACTTC.

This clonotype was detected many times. The CDR3 DNA reads TGTGCCAGCAGCTCTTGGACTAGCGGGGGGGCCGTCAATGAGCAGTTCTTC. Encoded protein: CASSSWTSGGAVNEQFF. This sequence joins TRBV7-9 and TRBJ2-1; 15 bases match TRBD2. V trimming: 4 bases; J trimming: 6 bases; junction bases outside the gene matches: 7. This CDR3 has 17 amino acids. Germline-derived CDR1 and CDR2 are SEHNR and FQNEAQ (reference sequence). The full variable domain, its missing parts supplied by reference TRBV7-9 and TRBJ2-1, is DTGVSQNPRHKITKRGQNVTFRCDPISEHNRLYWYRQTLGQGPEFLTYFQNEAQLEKSRLLSDRFSAERPKGSFSTLEIQRTEQGDSAMYLCASSSWTSGGAVNEQFFGPGTRLTVL.

The CDR3 here is CASSILGQGTGELFF. CDR3 in DNA: TGTGCCAGCAGCATCCTGGGACAGGGGACCGGGGAGCTGTTTTTT. The chain combines TRBV7-6 with TRBJ2-2; TRBD1 matches 10 bases. From germline, CDR1 is SGHVS and CDR2 FNYEAQ. Unmatched junction bases numbered 5, after V lost 5 bases and J lost 5 bases. The CDR3 covers 15 residues.

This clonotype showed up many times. The DNA of the CDR3 is TGTGCCAGCACATTGTCAGTTTCCAGCACTGAAGCTTTCTTT. Translating it yields CASTLSVSSTEAFF. V and J are TRBV12-3 or TRBV12-4 and TRBJ1-1; D ambiguous. The CDR3 sequence is 14 residues long. V lost 7 bases, J lost 4 bases, and 16 bases lay in between.

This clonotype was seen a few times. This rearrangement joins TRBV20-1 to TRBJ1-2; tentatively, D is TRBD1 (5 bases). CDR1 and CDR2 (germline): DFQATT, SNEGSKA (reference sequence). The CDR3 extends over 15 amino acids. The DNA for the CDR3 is TGCAGAGCTGTGGAGATGGGCCCAGGGAGCTATGGCTACACCTTC. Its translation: CRAVEMGPGSYGYTF.

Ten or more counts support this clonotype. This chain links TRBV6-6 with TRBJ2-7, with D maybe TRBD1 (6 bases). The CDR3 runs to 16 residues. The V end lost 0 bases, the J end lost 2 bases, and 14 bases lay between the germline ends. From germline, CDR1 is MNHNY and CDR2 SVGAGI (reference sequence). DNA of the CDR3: TGTGCCAGCAGTTACTCCCGGACAGACCGAACCTACGAGCAGTACTTC. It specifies CASSYSRTDRTYEQYF.

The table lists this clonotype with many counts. The CDR3 bases are TGTGCCAGCAGTGAATGGGGGGGGCCTTTGAACACCATATATTTT. Its protein product is CASSEWGGPLNTIYF. This chain connects TRBV6-1 to TRBJ1-3, with D tentatively TRBD1 (6 bases). CDR3 length: 15 residues. The V gene's germline CDR1 is MNHNS and CDR2 SASEGT. Trimming removed 2 bases at V and 7 bases at J, with 15 bases between.

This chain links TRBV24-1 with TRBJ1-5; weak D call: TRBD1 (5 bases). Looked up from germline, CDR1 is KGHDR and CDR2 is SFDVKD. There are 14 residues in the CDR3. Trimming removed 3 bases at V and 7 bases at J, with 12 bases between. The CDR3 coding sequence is TGTGCCACCAGTGATAAAAGGGGTAAACAGCCCCAGCATTTT. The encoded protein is CATSDKRGKQPQHF.

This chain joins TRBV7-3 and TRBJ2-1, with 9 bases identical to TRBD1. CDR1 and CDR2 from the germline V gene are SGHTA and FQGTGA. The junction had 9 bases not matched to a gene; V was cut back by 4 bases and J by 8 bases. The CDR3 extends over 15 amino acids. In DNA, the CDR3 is TGTGCCAGCAGCTGGGGACAGGGCGGGTCGGATGAGCAGTTCTTC. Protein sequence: CASSWGQGGSDEQFF.

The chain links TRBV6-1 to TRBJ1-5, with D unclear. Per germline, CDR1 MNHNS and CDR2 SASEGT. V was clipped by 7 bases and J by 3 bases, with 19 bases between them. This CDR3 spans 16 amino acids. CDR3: CASTKRAAPLNQPQHF. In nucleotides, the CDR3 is TGTGCCAGCACCAAACGGGCAGCGCCACTCAATCAGCCCCAGCATTTT.

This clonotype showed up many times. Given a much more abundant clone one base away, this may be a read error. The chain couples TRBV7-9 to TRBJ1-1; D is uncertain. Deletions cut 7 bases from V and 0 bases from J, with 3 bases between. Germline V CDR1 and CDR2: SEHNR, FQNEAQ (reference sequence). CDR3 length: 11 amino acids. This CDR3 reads CASILNTEAFF. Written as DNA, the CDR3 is TGTGCCAGCATCTTGAACACTGAAGCTTTCTTT. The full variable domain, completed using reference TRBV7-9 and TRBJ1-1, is DTGVSQNPRHKITKRGQNVTFRCDPISEHNRLYWYRQTLGQGPEFLTYFQNEAQLEKSRLLSDRFSAERPKGSFSTLEIQRTEQGDSAMYLCASILNTEAFFGQGTRLTVV.

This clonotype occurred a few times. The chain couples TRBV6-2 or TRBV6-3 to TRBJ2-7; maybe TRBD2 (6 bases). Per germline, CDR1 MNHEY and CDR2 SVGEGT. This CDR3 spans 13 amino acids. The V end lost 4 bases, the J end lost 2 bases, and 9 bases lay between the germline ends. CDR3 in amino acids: CASSWRDTYEQYF. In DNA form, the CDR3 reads TGTGCCAGCAGTTGGCGGGATACCTACGAGCAGTACTTC.

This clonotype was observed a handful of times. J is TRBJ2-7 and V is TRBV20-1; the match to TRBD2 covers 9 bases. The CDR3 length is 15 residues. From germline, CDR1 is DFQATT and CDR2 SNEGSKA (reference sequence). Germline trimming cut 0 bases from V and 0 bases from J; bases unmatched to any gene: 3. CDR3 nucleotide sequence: TGCAGTGCTAGAGAAATAGCGGGAGCCTCCTACGAGCAGTACTTC. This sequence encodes CSAREIAGASYEQYF.

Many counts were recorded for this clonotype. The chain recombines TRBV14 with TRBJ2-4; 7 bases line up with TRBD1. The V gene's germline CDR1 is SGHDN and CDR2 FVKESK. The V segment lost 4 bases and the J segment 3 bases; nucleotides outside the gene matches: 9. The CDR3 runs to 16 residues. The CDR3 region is CASSRTGAGVKNIQYF. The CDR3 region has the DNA TGTGCCAGCAGCCGAACAGGGGCCGGGGTCAAAAACATTCAGTACTTC. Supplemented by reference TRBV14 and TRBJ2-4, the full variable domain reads EAGVTQFPSHSVIEKGQTVTLRCDPISGHDNLYWYRRVMGKEIKFLLHFVKESKQDESGMPNNRFLAERTGGTYSTLKVQPAELEDSGVYFCASSRTGAGVKNIQYFGAGTRLSVL.